The count of the clone carrying this T cell receptor (beta chain) is one. No antigen is known for it. These data originate in a study of cytomegalovirus exposure and HLA in healthy donors. General study results and limits: Immune exposure information available was restricted to CMV serostatus.

Researchers ran the PCR with 60 Vbeta and 13 Jbeta primers. Repertoires were generated with immunoSEQ multiplex PCR, while TCRdb's copy carries only in-frame clones and drops some. The sample lists under 150,000 clones, roughly 79% seen once, with roughly 1.8% in the top ten. From germline, CDR1 is MNHEY and CDR2 SMNVEV (reference sequence). This CDR3 spans 11 amino acids. The ends were cut back, 3 bases at V and 10 bases at J, with 7 bases in the middle. The sequence came from a woman between 45 and 60 years old in good health and CMV-seronegative. Sequencing used PBMCs. This sequence joins TRBV27 and TRBJ2-1; D unclear. The CDR3 reads CASSFAREQFF. CDR3 DNA: TGTGCCAGCAGTTTCGCGCGGGAGCAGTTCTTC.